This T cell receptor (beta chain) was profiled in a study of blood T cell repertoires in COVID-19. Study as a whole: Samples came from the United States, Italy and Spain, spanning acute and convalescent COVID-19. PBMCs, B-cell-depleted T cells, or T cells were the source of the cDNA or gDNA that made up the material.

The ends were cut back, 7 bases at V and 8 bases at J, with 11 bases in the middle. CDR3 size: 11 residues. Under the authors' procedure: The assay estimated nucleated cells by amplifying reference gene primers. Sequencing used immunoSEQ multiplex PCR; TCRdb keeps in-frame clones, though not all of them. V and J calls and clone size are given by that table; D and trimming were obtained from the DNA. The sample includes under 150,000 clones, 70% to 90% of them seen just once. V and J are TRBV23-1 and TRBJ1-1; no reliable D call. TRBV23-1 belongs to the ORF category, with a function that is uncertain. Sequencing was performed on peripheral blood. This clonotype was obtained from a human donor in a cohort sampled during active COVID-19. This CDR3 reads CASTPRQEAFF. For the CDR3, the DNA is TGCGCCAGCACTCCCAGACAAGAAGCTTTCTTT.